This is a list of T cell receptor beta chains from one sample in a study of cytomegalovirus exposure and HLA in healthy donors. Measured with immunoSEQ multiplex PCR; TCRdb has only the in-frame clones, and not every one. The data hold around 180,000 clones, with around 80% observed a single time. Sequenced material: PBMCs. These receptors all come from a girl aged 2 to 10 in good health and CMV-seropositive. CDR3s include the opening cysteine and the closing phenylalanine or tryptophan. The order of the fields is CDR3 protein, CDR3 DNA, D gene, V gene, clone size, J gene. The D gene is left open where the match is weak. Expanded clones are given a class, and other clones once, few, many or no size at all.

CSARDLATQFF	TGCAGTGCTAGAGATCTAGCCACGCAGTTCTTC	.	TRBV20-1	.	TRBJ2-1
CASSLHRDRGTLIVSYEQYF	TGTGCCAGCAGTCTGCACCGGGACAGGGGGACTTTAATCGTATCCTACGAGCAGTACTTC	TRBD1	TRBV28	.	TRBJ2-7
CASRGMEGERGFPYEQYF	TGTGCCAGCAGGGGGATGGAGGGCGAGCGGGGGTTTCCCTACGAGCAGTACTTC	TRBD2	TRBV2	.	TRBJ2-7
CASSRTSGRYNEQFF	TGTGCCAGCAGTCGTACTAGCGGGAGATACAATGAGCAGTTCTTC	TRBD2	TRBV27	.	TRBJ2-1
CASSLEPGGSQPQHF	TGCGCCAGCAGCTTGGAACCAGGGGGAAGTCAGCCCCAGCATTTT	TRBD1	TRBV5-1	.	TRBJ1-5
CATSRASLGALHGTGELFF	TGTGCCACCAGCAGAGCCTCGCTGGGGGCTTTACATGGCACCGGGGAGCTGTTTTTT	.	TRBV15	once	TRBJ2-2
CASSWDRADEQFF	TGTGCCAGCAGCTGGGACAGGGCAGATGAGCAGTTCTTC	TRBD1	TRBV5-4	.	TRBJ2-1
CASSESRGGYEQYF	TGTGCCAGCAGTGAATCTCGCGGGGGGTACGAGCAGTACTTC	TRBD2	TRBV25-1	few	TRBJ2-7
CASSLIGRALETQYF	TGTGCCAGCAGCTTGATTGGGAGGGCGTTAGAGACCCAGTACTTC	TRBD2	TRBV5-5	.	TRBJ2-5
CASSPPVSGGPNTGELFF	TGTGCCAGCTCACCACCAGTTAGCGGGGGCCCGAACACCGGGGAGCTGTTTTTT	TRBD2	TRBV18	.	TRBJ2-2
CAYRTGGFGHDQPQHF	TGTGCCTACCGGACAGGGGGCTTTGGGCATGACCAGCCCCAGCATTTT	TRBD1	TRBV30	.	TRBJ1-5
CASRNRGQGTDTQYF	TGTGCCAGCAGAAACCGAGGACAGGGCACAGATACGCAGTATTTT	TRBD1	TRBV6-5	.	TRBJ2-3
CASSRRGLRAKNIQYF	TGTGCCAGCAGCAGGCGGGGTCTGAGAGCCAAAAACATTCAGTACTTC	.	TRBV7-2	.	TRBJ2-4
CASSFTGTFPYEQYF	TGTGCCAGCAGTTTTACCGGGACATTTCCCTACGAGCAGTACTTC	.	TRBV6-1	.	TRBJ2-7
CASSPTGSNSPLHF	TGTGCCAGCAGCCCGACAGGATCGAATTCACCCCTCCACTTT	.	TRBV5-4	.	TRBJ1-6
CAQDRRNEQFF	TGTGCCCAAGACAGGAGGAATGAGCAGTTCTTC	.	TRBV2	few	TRBJ2-1
CASSHPNGQPNQPQHF	TGCGCCAGCAGTCACCCGAACGGACAGCCCAATCAGCCCCAGCATTTT	.	TRBV23-1	.	TRBJ1-5
CASSSLPRDRELFF	TGTGCCAGCAGTTCCCTGCCCCGGGACAGGGAGCTGTTTTTT	.	TRBV28	.	TRBJ2-2
CASSLGHLGNTIYF	TGTGCCAGCAGTTTAGGACACCTTGGAAACACCATATATTTT	.	TRBV28	.	TRBJ1-3
CASSRIPGPLNNEQFF	TGTGCCAGCAGCCGGATACCAGGGCCGCTGAACAATGAGCAGTTCTTC	.	TRBV5-4	.	TRBJ2-1
CASRGTEAFF	TGTGCCAGTAGGGGCACTGAAGCTTTCTTT	.	TRBV6-6	few	TRBJ1-1
CASSVGDRVYNEQFF	TGTGCCAGCAGCGTAGGGGACAGGGTCTACAATGAGCAGTTCTTC	TRBD1	TRBV9	.	TRBJ2-1
CASSLPGNTEAFF	TGTGCCAGCAGTTTACCAGGGAACACTGAAGCTTTCTTT	.	TRBV28	.	TRBJ1-1
CASRGQGYGYTF	TGTGCCAGTAGGGGACAGGGCTATGGCTACACCTTC	TRBD1	TRBV19	.	TRBJ1-2
CASSRGLAGAVHNEQFF	TGCGCCAGCAGCCGCGGACTAGCGGGGGCGGTTCACAATGAGCAGTTCTTC	TRBD2	TRBV4-1	.	TRBJ2-1
CASSLGVSGRSDTQYF	TGTGCCAGCAGCTTAGGGGTCAGCGGGAGGTCAGATACGCAGTATTTT	TRBD2	TRBV11-3	.	TRBJ2-3
CASRKPSGGSSYNEQFF	TGCGCCAGCAGAAAACCTAGCGGGGGTAGCTCCTACAATGAGCAGTTCTTC	TRBD2	TRBV5-1	.	TRBJ2-1
CASRATASGKQFF	TGTGCCAGCAGGGCGACCGCTAGCGGGAAGCAGTTCTTC	TRBD2	TRBV2	.	TRBJ2-1
CASSYGTSGYEQYF	TGCGCCAGCAGCTACGGGACTAGCGGCTACGAGCAGTACTTC	TRBD2	TRBV5-1	.	TRBJ2-7
CAWSFRQGARDTQYF	TGTGCCTGGAGCTTCCGCCAGGGGGCGCGAGATACGCAGTATTTT	TRBD1	TRBV30	.	TRBJ2-3
CASTVGPRGEKLFF	TGTGCCAGCACCGTGGGGCCTCGTGGGGAAAAACTGTTTTTT	.	TRBV9	.	TRBJ1-4
CASSVGGGRHSYNEQFF	TGTGCCAGCAGCGTAGGAGGCGGGAGGCACTCCTACAATGAGCAGTTCTTC	TRBD2	TRBV9	.	TRBJ2-1
CASSLRDRDNSPLHF	TGCGCCAGCAGCTTGCGGGACAGGGACAATTCACCCCTCCACTTT	TRBD1	TRBV5-1	.	TRBJ1-6
CATSRDPDRGGSNQPQHF	TGTGCCACCAGCAGAGACCCCGACAGGGGTGGGAGCAATCAGCCCCAGCATTTT	TRBD1	TRBV15	.	TRBJ1-5
CASSEGEQEEFF	TGTGCCAGCAGTGAAGGAGAACAGGAAGAGTTTTTT	.	TRBV6-1	.	TRBJ1-4
CARSPLVASEATDTQYF	TGTGCCAGATCCCCCCTGGTAGCGAGCGAAGCCACAGATACGCAGTATTTT	.	TRBV28	.	TRBJ2-3
CASSPGDFLTDTQYF	TGTGCCAGCAGCCCCGGGGACTTCTTAACAGATACGCAGTATTTT	.	TRBV5-4	.	TRBJ2-3
CASSLDQDSYNEQFF	TGTGCCAGCAGCTTAGATCAGGATTCCTACAATGAGCAGTTCTTC	.	TRBV7-9	once	TRBJ2-1
CASSVQGAINEQFF	TGTGCCAGCAGCGTACAGGGGGCGATCAATGAGCAGTTCTTC	TRBD1	TRBV7-2	.	TRBJ2-1
CASRWWDRGYEQYF	TGTGCCAGCAGATGGTGGGACAGGGGTTACGAGCAGTACTTC	TRBD1	TRBV6-5	.	TRBJ2-7
CASSLWRGSPARPKNIQYF	TGTGCCAGCAGCCTTTGGCGGGGGAGCCCCGCCAGACCCAAAAACATTCAGTACTTC	TRBD2	TRBV7-6	.	TRBJ2-4
CASSRESGEFEAFF	TGTGCCAGCAGCAGGGAGAGTGGGGAGTTTGAAGCTTTCTTT	.	TRBV7-2	.	TRBJ1-1
CASSPSGTRSYGYTF	TGTGCCAGCAGTCCAAGCGGGACCCGAAGCTATGGCTACACCTTC	.	TRBV25-1	.	TRBJ1-2
CASSKGLPGTYEQYF	TGTGCCAGCAGCAAGGGACTCCCGGGGACCTACGAGCAGTACTTC	.	TRBV27	.	TRBJ2-7
CASSEGQGVSF	TGTGCCAGCAGTGAAGGCCAGGGTGTTTCCTTT	.	TRBV25-1	.	TRBJ1-6
CASSLAAGEETQYF	TGCGCCAGCAGCTTGGCGGCGGGAGAAGAGACCCAGTACTTC	TRBD2	TRBV5-1	.	TRBJ2-5
CASSWAGTANYGYTF	TGTGCCAGCAGCTGGGCTGGGACAGCCAACTATGGCTACACCTTC	TRBD1	TRBV5-5	.	TRBJ1-2
CASSLTGGGGRVGEQYF	TGTGCCAGCAGCTTAACGGGAGGGGGGGGCCGGGTAGGCGAGCAGTACTTC	TRBD2	TRBV7-2	.	TRBJ2-7
CASSIRQGSQPQHF	TGTGCCAGTAGTATAAGACAGGGTAGTCAGCCCCAGCATTTT	TRBD1	TRBV19	few	TRBJ1-5
CASSLGDLGNEQFF	TGTGCCAGCAGCTTGGGAGACCTAGGCAATGAGCAGTTCTTC	.	TRBV5-4	.	TRBJ2-1
CASSEVGFTGVLFF	TGTGCCAGCAGTGAAGTGGGATTCACAGGGGTACTGTTTTTT	TRBD1	TRBV6-1	.	TRBJ1-4
CASSLDLGQGISQPQHF	TGTGCCAGCAGCTTAGATCTGGGACAGGGGATAAGTCAGCCCCAGCATTTT	TRBD1	TRBV7-9	.	TRBJ1-5
CASSPRQGEETQYF	TGTGCCAGCTCACCAAGACAGGGGGAAGAGACCCAGTACTTC	TRBD1	TRBV18	.	TRBJ2-5
CASSATGGTEPQHF	TGTGCCAGCAGCGCGACAGGGGGGACTGAGCCCCAGCATTTT	TRBD1	TRBV9	once	TRBJ1-5
CASSQSWGDGPSGANVLTF	TGTGCCAGCAGCCAATCGTGGGGGGACGGACCCTCTGGGGCCAACGTCCTGACTTTC	.	TRBV16	.	TRBJ2-6
CASSLVAGGLTDTQYF	TGCGCCAGCAGCTTGGTCGCGGGGGGCCTCACAGATACGCAGTATTTT	TRBD2	TRBV5-1	.	TRBJ2-3
CASSLVDRNTEAFF	TGTGCCAGCAGCTTAGTTGATAGGAACACTGAAGCTTTCTTT	.	TRBV7-2	.	TRBJ1-1